The source of this T cell receptor beta chain is a study of T cells in Graves' hyperthyroidism and ophthalmopathy. Findings and caveats of the study: Ophthalmopathy, as predicted by the model, came a median approximately 6.5 months after the prediction. Blood also contained most expanded thyroid clonotypes above 0.001.

The TCR beta CDR3 regions underwent amplification using RNA transcripts as the source. Initially, a first-round RT-PCR of the TCR CDR3 employed the HTBI primer set. In TCRdb, the multiplex PCR reads were re-called with MiXCR into one record per CDR3 protein. Of roughly 380,000 distinct CDR3 sequences in the sample, approximately 13% were seen once. Many counts were recorded for this clonotype. Its antigen is unidentified. The V end was cut by 2 bases, the J end by 2 bases, with 4 bases between. This CDR3 has 13 residues. Germline-derived CDR1 and CDR2 are SGHAT and FQDESV (reference sequence). Diagnoses were established using clinical symptoms, serum thyroxine and TRAb, thyroid ultrasound and orbital computed tomography.

Input material: blood. The receptor comes from a woman aged 55 to 70 with Graves' hyperthyroidism. V is TRBV11-1 and J is TRBJ2-1; no clear D gene. Here the CDR3 DNA reads TGTGCCAGCAGCTTAAGCGCCTACAATGAGCAGTTCTTC. Translating it yields CASSLSAYNEQFF.